A single TCR beta chain is shown here with its context. It has no known antigen specificity. Base qualities are not at hand, and no much larger clone is one base apart. Clipping removes 4 bases from V and 3 bases from J, with 20 as the unmatched junction base count. For CDR1 and CDR2, the germline V gene (reference sequence) lists LNHDA and SQIVND. The CDR3 covers 19 residues, taking in both the cysteine and the phenylalanine. The DNA shown is the 57-base CDR3, in frame from base 1. Reading the label with the study, this specimen's treatment or condition is: in vitro stimulation with specific CMV peptide epitopes to enrich CMV-specific T cells. The data are from a study of T cell repertoires in cytomegalovirus infection (dated by TCRdb to the late 2010s). About the investigation overall: The peptide stimulations were aimed at well-studied HLA-B-restricted epitopes as well as recently identified HLA-C-restricted CMV epitopes, whose presentation resists viral immunomodulation. Donor HLA type was relevant to the analysis, as public TCR beta signatures indicated carriage of CMV infection together with the matching HLA type. Findings and caveats that apply to the study as a whole: In both this cohort and an independent 352-donor cohort, the cumulative frequency of public TCR beta family members distinguished carriers of CMV infection plus the relevant HLA type. The ex vivo response was dominated by HLA-C-restricted CMV-specific TCR beta clonotypes, and the single most frequent clonotype in two of eight donors was supplied by these HLA-C-restricted clonotypes.

The sequencer was an Illumina HiSeq 1500. In-frame beta chains were kept once TCRdb had trimmed the public reads at Q25 with fastp and called clones with MiXCR. CDR3 protein duplicates are merged, each entry listing the most common genes and DNA. The sample profile shows 200,000 to 250,000 distinct CDR3 sequences; 35% to 40% of them were found once. The ten largest clonotypes hold roughly three fifths of the sample. The sequence was obtained from a human donor in good health (CMV status not recorded). Some clones in this sample may be carry-over from other donors' samples. The sample was CD8+ T cells from cultured PBMCs, taken from culture after CMV antigen stimulation. The chain links TRBV19 with TRBJ1-1; 7 middle bases align to TRBD1. In nucleotides, the sequence is TGTGCCAGTAGTAAAATGAGAAACCAGGGGGTGTTTTTGTACACTGAAGCTTTCTTT. Its translation is CASSKMRNQGVFLYTEAFF.